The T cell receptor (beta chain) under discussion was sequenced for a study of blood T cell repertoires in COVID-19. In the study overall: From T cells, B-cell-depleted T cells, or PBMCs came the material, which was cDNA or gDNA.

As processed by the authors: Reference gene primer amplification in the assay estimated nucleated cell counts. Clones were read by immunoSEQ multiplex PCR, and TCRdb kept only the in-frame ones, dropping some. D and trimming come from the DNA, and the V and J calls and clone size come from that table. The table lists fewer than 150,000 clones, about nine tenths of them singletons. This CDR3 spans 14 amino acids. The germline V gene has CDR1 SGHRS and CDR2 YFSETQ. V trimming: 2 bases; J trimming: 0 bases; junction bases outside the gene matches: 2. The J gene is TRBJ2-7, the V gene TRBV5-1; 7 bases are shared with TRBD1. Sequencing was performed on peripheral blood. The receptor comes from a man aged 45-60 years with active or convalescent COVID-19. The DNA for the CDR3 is TGCGCCAGCAGCTTACCAGGGGGCTCCTACGAGCAGTACTTC. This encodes CASSLPGGSYEQYF.